What follows are 24 T cell receptor beta chains derived from one specimen sequenced in a study of T cells in Graves' hyperthyroidism and ophthalmopathy. Using RNA transcripts as the source, TCR beta CDR3 regions were amplified. During a first-round RT-PCR of the TCR CDR3, the HTBI primer set was used. TCRdb reanalysed the multiplex PCR reads using MiXCR and keeps one entry per CDR3 protein. The sample gives some 180,000 distinct CDR3 sequences, 15% to 20% of which show up once; roughly 30% is in the top ten. What was sequenced was blood. Source of these receptors: a woman aged 50 to 65 with Graves' hyperthyroidism.

A note on this clonotype: A much bigger clone sits one base away, suggesting this may be a read error. V and J are TRBV6-1 and TRBJ1-2; tentative D call: TRBD1 (5 bases). V was clipped by 2 bases and J by 9 bases, with 16 bases between them. CDR1 and CDR2 (germline): MNHNS, SASEGT. The CDR3 loop spans 14 amino acids. For the CDR3, the DNA is TGTGCCAGCAGTGAATTGGGGCAGGGCGGGAGCTACACCTTC. Protein sequence: CASSELGQGGSYTF.

This clonotype was found a few times. The chain recombines TRBV3-1 with TRBJ2-6, with no clear D. The CDR3 is 17 residues long. CDR1 is LGHDT and CDR2 is YNNKEL in the germline V gene (reference sequence). V lost 1 base and J lost 1, with 11 bases in between. The CDR3 here is CASSQGPPASGANVLTF. Here the CDR3 DNA reads TGTGCCAGCAGCCAAGGCCCGCCGGCTTCTGGGGCCAACGTCCTGACTTTC.

This clonotype has just a few counts. The chain has TRBV28 and TRBJ2-7; D gene ambiguous. Trimming cost V 8 bases and J 4 bases, with 12 bases left between them. This CDR3 comprises 12 residues. CDR1 and CDR2 (germline): MDHEN, SYDVKM. The CDR3 DNA follows: TGTGCCAGCTCTTTACAGAGGTACGAGCAGTACTTC. This codes for CASSLQRYEQYF.

V and J are TRBV12-5 and TRBJ2-3; D not resolved. The CDR3 is 21 residues long. Trimming cost V 0 bases and J 0 bases, with 25 bases left between them. Germline assignment: CDR1 LGHNT and CDR2 FRNRAP. CDR3 residues: CASGLVTGAEIHHLSTDTQYF. CDR3 DNA: TGTGCTAGTGGTTTGGTTACGGGTGCGGAGATCCACCACCTTAGCACAGATACGCAGTATTTT.

V gene TRBV9 combines with J gene TRBJ1-2; 9 nucleotides line up with TRBD1. The V gene end was trimmed by 4 bases and the J gene end by 6 bases; junction bases not matched to a gene: 10. CDR3 length: 15 amino acids. Per the germline V gene, CDR1 is SGDLS and CDR2 is YYNGEE. CDR3 protein: CASSLRQGGGNGYTF. The CDR3 DNA reads TGTGCCAGCAGCTTGCGACAGGGGGGGGGAAATGGCTACACCTTC.

The chain has TRBV6-1 and TRBJ1-5; 9 bases fit TRBD1. Germline V gene sequence: CDR1 MNHNS, CDR2 SASEGT. The V segment lost 3 bases and the J segment 5 bases; nucleotides outside the gene matches: 5. The CDR3 totals 15 residues. The CDR3 nucleotides read TGTGCCAGCAGTGAGGGACAGGGTTTCTATCAGCCCCAGCATTTT. Amino acids: CASSEGQGFYQPQHF.

This clonotype showed up many times. This rearrangement joins TRBV7-2 to TRBJ1-1, with D tentatively TRBD1 (6 bases). The germline V gene has CDR1 SGHTA and CDR2 FQGNSA. The germline V and J ends were trimmed by 5 bases and 12 bases, with 16 bases remaining between them. The CDR3 length is 12 residues. The CDR3: CASSLHDRFPFF. The DNA of the CDR3 is TGTGCCAGCAGCCTACACGACAGGTTTCCTTTCTTT.

In this sample, this clonotype turned up many times. The rearrangement uses TRBV20-1 and TRBJ1-1; 8 positions agree with TRBD1. CDR3 length: 14 amino acids. Trimming took 6 bases from V and 0 from J; bases not matched to a gene: 6. Germline CDR1 is DFQATT and CDR2 is SNEGSKA (reference sequence). CDR3 DNA: TGCAGTGCCCTAAGACAGGGGTTGAACACTGAAGCTTTCTTT. Residues: CSALRQGLNTEAFF.

This clonotype was found many times. V and J are TRBV7-9 and TRBJ2-3; no firm D call. Trimming cost V 5 bases and J 0 bases, with 9 bases left between them. CDR3 length equals 14 residues. The V gene's germline CDR1 is SEHNR and CDR2 FQNEAQ (reference sequence). CDR3 loop: CASSPMTSTDTQYF. CDR3 bases: TGTGCCAGCAGCCCAATGACTAGCACAGATACGCAGTATTTT.

V is TRBV12-3 or TRBV12-4 and J is TRBJ2-3; TRBD2 matches at 10 bases. This CDR3 spans 16 amino acids. Trimming cost V 3 bases and J 5 bases; bases outside gene matches: 8. The CDR3 spells CASSFGPSGRGDTQYF. The CDR3 nucleotides read TGTGCCAGCAGTTTTGGCCCAAGCGGGAGGGGAGATACGCAGTATTTT.

This clonotype has ten or more counts. The chain employs TRBV27 and TRBJ2-7, with D tentatively TRBD1 or TRBD2 (6 bases each). The germline gives CDR1 MNHEY, CDR2 SMNVEV (reference sequence). The CDR3 totals 16 residues. Trimming took 6 bases from V and 5 from J, leaving 23 bases between them. The CDR3: CASSPAYGGPGDEQYF. The CDR3 DNA reads TGTGCCAGCAGCCCGGCCTACGGGGGCCCTGGCGACGAGCAGTACTTC.

This chain links TRBV20-1 with TRBJ1-5, with D possibly matching TRBD1 (5 bases). Germline CDR1 reads DFQATT; CDR2 reads SNEGSKA (reference sequence). The CDR3 contains 16 residues. Trimming pared 5 bases from V and 9 bases from J, leaving 26 bases between. For the CDR3, the DNA is TGCAGTGCTCATGCACAAGGCGACAGTGTTCATCTGCCCCAGCATTTT. Its protein product is CSAHAQGDSVHLPQHF.

The V call is TRBV6-1, the J call TRBJ2-7; D not resolved. The CDR3 contains 14 residues. CDR1 is MNHNS and CDR2 is SASEGT in the germline V gene. V lost 5 bases, J lost 2 bases, and 13 bases lay in between. The CDR3 DNA reads as TGTGCCAGCAGTCAGACACTGAAAACCTACGAGCAGTACTTC. Translated: CASSQTLKTYEQYF.

The V call is TRBV18, the J call TRBJ2-5; tentatively, D is TRBD1 (5 bases). Germline V gene data show CDR1 as KGHSH and CDR2 as LQKENI. This CDR3 is 15 amino acids long. The V and J ends lost 5 bases and 3 bases respectively, with 16 bases between them. The CDR3 loop is CASSTWTNEEETQYF. The CDR3 bases are TGTGCCAGCTCAACCTGGACAAATGAGGAAGAGACCCAGTACTTC.

This clonotype came up many times. The chain is built from TRBV29-1 and TRBJ2-7; TRBD1 is a possible D gene (6 bases). The V gene lost 6 bases and the J gene lost 5 bases, with 11 bases spanning the gap. CDR1 is SQVTM, CDR2 ANQGSEA, per germline. The CDR3 runs 11 residues. DNA for the CDR3: TGCAGCGTAGGACAGATGCACGAGCAGTACTTC. Its translation: CSVGQMHEQYF.

About this clonotype itself: One base away lies a much larger clone, so this may be a sequencing read error. This rearrangement joins TRBV7-9 to TRBJ2-1; D not resolved. The germline V gene has CDR1 SEHNR and CDR2 FQNEAQ (reference sequence). CDR3 length equals 14 residues. The CDR3 loop reads CVSSLASTYNEQFF. The DNA of the CDR3 is TGTGTCAGCAGCTTAGCAAGTACTTACAATGAGCAGTTCTTC.

This clonotype was detected ten times or more. J is TRBJ1-1 and V is TRBV13; 11 bases map to TRBD1. From germline, CDR1 is PRHDT and CDR2 FYEKMQ (reference sequence). This CDR3 has 13 amino acids. The trim removed 1 base at V and 11 bases at J, leaving 3 bases unmatched. CDR3: CASSLVGTGGAFF. As DNA, the CDR3 is TGTGCCAGCAGCTTAGTTGGGACAGGGGGTGCTTTCTTT.

As concerns this clonotype: With a much larger clone just one base away, this may be a read error. This CDR3 is CASSETANYEQYF. The DNA for the CDR3 is TGTGCCAGCAGTGAGACAGCTAACTACGAGCAGTACTTC. V and J are TRBV13 and TRBJ2-7; D may be TRBD1 (5 bases). V was trimmed by 6 bases and J by 3 bases, leaving 12 bases between them. The CDR3 runs 13 residues. The germline V gene encodes CDR1 PRHDT and CDR2 FYEKMQ (reference sequence).

The rearrangement links TRBV4-1 to TRBJ2-3, with 9 positions matching TRBD2. The J segment lost 3 bases and the V segment lost 3 bases, leaving 4 bases of the junction unmatched. The CDR3 covers 15 residues. Germline values: CDR1 MGHRA, CDR2 YSYEKL. For the CDR3, the DNA is TGCGCCAGCAGCCATACAGCGGGGGGAACAGATACGCAGTATTTT. This sequence encodes CASSHTAGGTDTQYF.

This chain uses TRBV18 with TRBJ2-1; possibly TRBD2 for D (6 bases). V gave up 5 bases and J gave up 3 bases, with 11 bases separating them. In germline, CDR1 is KGHSH, CDR2 LQKENI. The CDR3 sequence is 14 residues long. The CDR3 reads CASSEEGSYNEQFF. The CDR3 DNA follows: TGTGCCAGCTCAGAGGAGGGGAGCTACAATGAGCAGTTCTTC.

The chain combines TRBV12-3 or TRBV12-4 with TRBJ2-5; D perhaps matches TRBD1 (6 bases). The CDR3 is 14 residues long. Trimming shortened V by 2 bases and J by 1 base, and 8 bases separated the two germline ends. CDR3 bases: TGTGCCAGCAGTTTACGGACAGCCCAAGAGACCCAGTACTTC. Amino acids: CASSLRTAQETQYF.

This clonotype came up many times. The chain carries TRBV7-8 and TRBJ1-2, with D hard to call. The germline gives CDR1 SGHVS, CDR2 FQNEAQ. The CDR3 is 14 amino acids. Trimming removed 5 bases at V and 4 bases at J, with 14 bases between. As DNA, the CDR3 is TGTGCCAGCAGCCCCCCGACTTTGGGCTATGGCTACACCTTC. Translated, it gives CASSPPTLGYGYTF.

This clonotype has just a few counts. DNA of the CDR3: TGTGCCAGCTCACCAGGGACAGACAATCAGCCCCAGCATTTT. Translation gives CASSPGTDNQPQHF. V gene TRBV18 combines with J gene TRBJ1-5; 7 bases are a match to TRBD1. The CDR3 runs to 14 residues. Germline CDR1 KGHSH, CDR2 LQKENI. Trimming took 2 bases from V and 3 from J; bases not matched to a gene: 1.

This clonotype was recorded many times. The chain recombines TRBV20-1 with TRBJ2-7; D is perhaps TRBD1 (5 bases). The CDR3 has 15 amino acids. Between the trimmed V and J ends, which lost 3 bases and 2 bases, there was a span of 17 bases. Germline V gene lookup returns CDR1 DFQATT and CDR2 SNEGSKA (reference sequence). CDR3 sequence reads: CSARGSGYSTYEQYF. The CDR3 region has the DNA TGCAGTGCTAGGGGATCAGGGTACAGCACCTACGAGCAGTACTTC.